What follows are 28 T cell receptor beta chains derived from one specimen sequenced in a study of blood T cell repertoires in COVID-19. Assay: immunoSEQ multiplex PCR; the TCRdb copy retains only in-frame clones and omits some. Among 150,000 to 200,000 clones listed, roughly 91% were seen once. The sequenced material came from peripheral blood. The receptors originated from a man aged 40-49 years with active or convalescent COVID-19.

CDR3 region: CASSTGQGYEQYF. The CDR3 DNA reads TGTGCCAGCAGCACGGGACAGGGATACGAGCAGTACTTC. V is TRBV7-8 and J is TRBJ2-7, with 9 nucleotides matching TRBD1. CDR3 size: 13 residues. Germline V gives CDR1 SGHVS, CDR2 FQNEAQ. Trimming cost V 5 bases and J 4 bases; bases outside gene matches: 3.

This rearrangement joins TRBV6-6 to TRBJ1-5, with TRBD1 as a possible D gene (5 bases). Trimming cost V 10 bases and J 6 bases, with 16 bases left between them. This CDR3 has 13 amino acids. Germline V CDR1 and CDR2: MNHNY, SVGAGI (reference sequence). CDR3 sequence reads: CAISDLGGQPQHF. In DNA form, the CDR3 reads TGTGCCATCTCGGACTTGGGGGGTCAGCCCCAGCATTTT.

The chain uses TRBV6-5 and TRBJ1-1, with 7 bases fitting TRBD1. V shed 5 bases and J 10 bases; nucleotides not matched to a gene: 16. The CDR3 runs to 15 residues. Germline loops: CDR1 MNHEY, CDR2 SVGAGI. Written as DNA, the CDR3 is TGTGCCAGCAGTCCTGCCGACAGGGCCGCTCTTGTAGCTTTCTTT. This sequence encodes CASSPADRAALVAFF.

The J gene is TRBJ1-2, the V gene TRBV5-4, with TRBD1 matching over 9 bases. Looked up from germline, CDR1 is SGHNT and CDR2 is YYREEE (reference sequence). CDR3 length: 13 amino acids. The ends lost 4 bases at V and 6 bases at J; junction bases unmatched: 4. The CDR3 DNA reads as TGTGCCAGCAGCGGGACAGGGCTTAATGGCTACACCTTC. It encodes CASSGTGLNGYTF.

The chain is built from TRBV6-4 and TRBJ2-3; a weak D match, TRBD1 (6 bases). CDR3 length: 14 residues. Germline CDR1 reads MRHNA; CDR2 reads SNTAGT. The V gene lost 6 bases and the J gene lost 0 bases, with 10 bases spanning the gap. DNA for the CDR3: TGTGCCAGCAGCCAGGGGCCTAGCACAGATACGCAGTATTTT. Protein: CASSQGPSTDTQYF.

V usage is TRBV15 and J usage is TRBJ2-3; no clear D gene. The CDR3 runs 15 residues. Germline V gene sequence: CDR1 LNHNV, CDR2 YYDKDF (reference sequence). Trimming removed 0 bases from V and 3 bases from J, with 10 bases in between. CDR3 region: CATSRDPSETDTQYF. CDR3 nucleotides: TGTGCCACCAGCAGAGATCCGTCAGAAACAGATACGCAGTATTTT.

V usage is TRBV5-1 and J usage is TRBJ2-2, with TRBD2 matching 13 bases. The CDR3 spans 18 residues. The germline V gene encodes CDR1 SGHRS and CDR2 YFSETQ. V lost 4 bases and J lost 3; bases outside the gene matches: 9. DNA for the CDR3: TGCGCCAGCAGCCCCGGGACTAGCGGGGCTATGGACACCGGGGAGCTGTTTTTT. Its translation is CASSPGTSGAMDTGELFF.

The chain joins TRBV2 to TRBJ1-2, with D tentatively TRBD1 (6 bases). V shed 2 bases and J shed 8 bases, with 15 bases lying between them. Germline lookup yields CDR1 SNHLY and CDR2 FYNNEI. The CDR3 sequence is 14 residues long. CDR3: CASSELAGESGYTF. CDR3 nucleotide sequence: TGTGCCAGCAGTGAACTTGCAGGGGAGTCGGGCTACACCTTC.

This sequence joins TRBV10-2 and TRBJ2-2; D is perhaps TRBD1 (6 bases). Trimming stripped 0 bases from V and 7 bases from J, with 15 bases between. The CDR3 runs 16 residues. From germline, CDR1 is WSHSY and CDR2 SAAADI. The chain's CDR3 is CASSESSGATSGELFF. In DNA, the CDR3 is TGCGCCAGCAGTGAGTCGTCAGGGGCTACGAGCGGGGAGCTGTTTTTT.

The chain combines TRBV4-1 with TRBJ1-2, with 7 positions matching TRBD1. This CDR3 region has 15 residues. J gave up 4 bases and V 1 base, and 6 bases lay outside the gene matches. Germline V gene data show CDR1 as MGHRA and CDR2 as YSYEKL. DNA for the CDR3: TGCGCCAGCAGCCAAGGGGCCGGGACAGTCTATGGCTACACCTTC. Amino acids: CASSQGAGTVYGYTF.

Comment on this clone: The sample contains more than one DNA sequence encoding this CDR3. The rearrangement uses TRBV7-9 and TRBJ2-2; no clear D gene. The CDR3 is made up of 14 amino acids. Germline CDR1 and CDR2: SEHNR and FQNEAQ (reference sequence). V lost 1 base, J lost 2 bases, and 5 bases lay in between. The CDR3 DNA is TGTGCCAGCAGCTTAGATCGTAACACCGGGGAGCTGTTTTTT. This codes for CASSLDRNTGELFF.

The CDR3 coding sequence is TGTGCCAGCAGCTTAGTAAGGGGACTAGCGGGGTTCTTC. The encoded protein is CASSLVRGLAGFF. The gene calls are TRBV7-8 and TRBJ2-1; 12 nucleotides line up with TRBD2. The CDR3 extends over 13 amino acids. V shed 1 base, J shed 15 bases, and the junction held 4 bases outside the gene matches. Germline CDR1 SGHVS, CDR2 FQNEAQ.

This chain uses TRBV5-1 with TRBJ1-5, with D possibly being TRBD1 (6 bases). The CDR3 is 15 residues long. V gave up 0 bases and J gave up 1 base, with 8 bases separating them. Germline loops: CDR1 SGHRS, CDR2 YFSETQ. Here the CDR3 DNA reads TGCGCCAGCAGCTTGGCAGGGGCCAGCAATCAGCCCCAGCATTTT. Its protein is CASSLAGASNQPQHF.

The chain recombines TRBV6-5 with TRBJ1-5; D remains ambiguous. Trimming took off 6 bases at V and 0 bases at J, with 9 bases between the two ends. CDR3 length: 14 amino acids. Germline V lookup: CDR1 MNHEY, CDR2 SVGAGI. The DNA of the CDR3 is TGTGCCAGCAGAGTCACAGTTAGCAATCAGCCCCAGCATTTT. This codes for CASRVTVSNQPQHF.

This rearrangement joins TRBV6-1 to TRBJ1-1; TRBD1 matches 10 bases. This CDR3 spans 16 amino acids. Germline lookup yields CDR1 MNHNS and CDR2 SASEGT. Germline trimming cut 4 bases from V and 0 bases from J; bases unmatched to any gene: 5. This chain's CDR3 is CASSGRQGALNTEAFF. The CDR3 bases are TGTGCCAGCAGTGGCCGACAGGGGGCATTGAACACTGAAGCTTTCTTT.

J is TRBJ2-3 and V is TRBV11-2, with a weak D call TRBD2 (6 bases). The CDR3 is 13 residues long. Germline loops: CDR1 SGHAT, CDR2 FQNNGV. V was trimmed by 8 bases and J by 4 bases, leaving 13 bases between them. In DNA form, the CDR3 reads TGTGCCAGCGGTCGGGGAGGAGCAGATACGCAGTATTTT. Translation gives CASGRGGADTQYF.

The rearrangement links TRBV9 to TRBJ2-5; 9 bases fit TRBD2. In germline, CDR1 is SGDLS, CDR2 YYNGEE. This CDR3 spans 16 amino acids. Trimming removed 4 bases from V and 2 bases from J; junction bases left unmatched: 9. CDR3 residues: CASSIQAGGRQETQYF. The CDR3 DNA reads TGTGCCAGCAGCATACAAGCGGGGGGAAGACAAGAGACCCAGTACTTC.

For the CDR3, the DNA is TGTGCCAGCAGCCCGCCCTTAGGCAGGGCCACTGAAGCTTTCTTT. Translated, it gives CASSPPLGRATEAFF. This chain connects TRBV6-2 or TRBV6-3 to TRBJ1-1, with D perhaps matching TRBD1 (5 bases). Germline values: CDR1 MNHEY, CDR2 SVGEGT. CDR3 size: 15 residues. V was shortened by 6 bases and J by 4 bases, with 18 bases between the two germline ends.

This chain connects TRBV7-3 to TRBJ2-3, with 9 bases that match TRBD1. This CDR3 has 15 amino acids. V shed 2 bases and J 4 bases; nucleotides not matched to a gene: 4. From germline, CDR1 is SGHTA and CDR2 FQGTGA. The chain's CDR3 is CASSLGDRVADTQYF. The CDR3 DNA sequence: TGTGCCAGCAGCTTAGGGGACAGGGTAGCAGATACGCAGTATTTT.

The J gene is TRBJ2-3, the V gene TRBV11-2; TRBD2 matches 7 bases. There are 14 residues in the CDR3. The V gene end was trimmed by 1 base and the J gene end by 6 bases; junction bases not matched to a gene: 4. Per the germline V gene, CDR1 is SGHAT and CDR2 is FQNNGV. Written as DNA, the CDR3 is TGTGCCAGCAGCTTAGTGGTGGGAGGGGATACGCAGTATTTT. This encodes CASSLVVGGDTQYF.

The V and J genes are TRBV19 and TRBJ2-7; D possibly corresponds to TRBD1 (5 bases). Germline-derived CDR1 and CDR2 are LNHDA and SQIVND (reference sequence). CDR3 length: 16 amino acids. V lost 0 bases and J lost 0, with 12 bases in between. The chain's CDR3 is CASSIEYRTSSYEQYF. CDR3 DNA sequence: TGTGCCAGTAGTATAGAATACAGGACGAGCTCCTACGAGCAGTACTTC.

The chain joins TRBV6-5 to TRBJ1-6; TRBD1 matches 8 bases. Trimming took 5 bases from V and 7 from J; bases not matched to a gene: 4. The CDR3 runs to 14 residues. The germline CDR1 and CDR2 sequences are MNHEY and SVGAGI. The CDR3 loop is CASSQTGVNSPLHF. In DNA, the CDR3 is TGTGCCAGCAGTCAGACAGGGGTGAATTCACCCCTCCACTTT.

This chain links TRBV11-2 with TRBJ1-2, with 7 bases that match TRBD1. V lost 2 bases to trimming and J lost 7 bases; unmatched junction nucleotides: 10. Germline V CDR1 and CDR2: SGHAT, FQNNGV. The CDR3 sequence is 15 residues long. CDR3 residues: CASSLFSQGVGGYTF. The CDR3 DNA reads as TGTGCCAGCAGCTTATTCTCGCAGGGGGTCGGTGGCTACACCTTC.

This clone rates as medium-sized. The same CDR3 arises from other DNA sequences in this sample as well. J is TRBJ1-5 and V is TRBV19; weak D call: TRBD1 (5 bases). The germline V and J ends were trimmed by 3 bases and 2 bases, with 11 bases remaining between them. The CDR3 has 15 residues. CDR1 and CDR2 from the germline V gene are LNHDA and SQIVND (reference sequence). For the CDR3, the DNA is TGTGCCAGTAGTATTGGTCAGGGCGGCAATCAGCCCCAGCATTTT. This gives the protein CASSIGQGGNQPQHF.

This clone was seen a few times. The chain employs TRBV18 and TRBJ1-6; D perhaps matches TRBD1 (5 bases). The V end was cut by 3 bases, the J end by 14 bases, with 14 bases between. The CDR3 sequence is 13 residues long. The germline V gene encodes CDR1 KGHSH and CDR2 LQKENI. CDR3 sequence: CASSPLGGEALHF. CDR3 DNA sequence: TGTGCCAGCTCACCCCTGGGGGGGGAGGCCCTCCACTTT.

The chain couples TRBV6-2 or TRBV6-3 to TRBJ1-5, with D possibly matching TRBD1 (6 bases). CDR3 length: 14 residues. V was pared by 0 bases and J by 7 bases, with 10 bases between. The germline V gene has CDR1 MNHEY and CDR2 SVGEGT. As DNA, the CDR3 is TGTGCCAGCAGTTACTCGGGGGCAAAGCAGCCCCAGCATTTT. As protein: CASSYSGAKQPQHF.

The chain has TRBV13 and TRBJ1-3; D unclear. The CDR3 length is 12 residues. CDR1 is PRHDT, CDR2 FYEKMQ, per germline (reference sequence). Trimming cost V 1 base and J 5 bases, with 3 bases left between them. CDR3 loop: CASSLDRNTIYF. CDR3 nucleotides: TGTGCCAGCAGCTTAGACAGAAACACCATATATTTT.

CDR3 bases: TGTGCCAGTAGCGCGGGGATCCTGGAGACCCAGTACTTC. This encodes CASSAGILETQYF. The genes are TRBV19 and TRBJ2-5; perhaps TRBD2 as D (6 bases). There are 13 residues in the CDR3. Germline CDR1 and CDR2: LNHDA and SQIVND (reference sequence). The ends were cut back, 6 bases at V and 5 bases at J, with 13 bases in the middle.